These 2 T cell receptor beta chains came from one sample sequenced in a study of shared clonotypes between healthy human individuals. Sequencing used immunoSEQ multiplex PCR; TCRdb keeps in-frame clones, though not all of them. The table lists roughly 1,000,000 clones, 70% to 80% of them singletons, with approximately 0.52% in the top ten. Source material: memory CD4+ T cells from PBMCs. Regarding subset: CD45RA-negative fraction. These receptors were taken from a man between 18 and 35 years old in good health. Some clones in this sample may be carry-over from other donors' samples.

The CDR3 is CASSLGTPSQSYTF. CDR3 in DNA: TGTGCCAGCAGCTTAGGGACCCCAAGTCAGAGCTACACCTTC. The V and J genes are TRBV11-2 and TRBJ1-2; no definite D call. Trimming took 1 base from V and 9 from J, leaving 15 bases between them. The germline V gene encodes CDR1 SGHAT and CDR2 FQNNGV. This CDR3 region has 14 residues.

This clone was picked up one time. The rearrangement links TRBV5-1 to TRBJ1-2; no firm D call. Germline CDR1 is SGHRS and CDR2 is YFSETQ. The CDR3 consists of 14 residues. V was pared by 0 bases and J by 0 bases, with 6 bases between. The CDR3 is CASSLASPNYGYTF. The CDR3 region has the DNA TGCGCCAGCAGCTTGGCCAGTCCTAACTATGGCTACACCTTC. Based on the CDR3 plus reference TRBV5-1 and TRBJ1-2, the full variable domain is KAGVTQTPRYLIKTRGQQVTLSCSPISGHRSVSWYQQTPGQGLQFLFEYFSETQRNKGNFPGRFSGRQFSNSRSEMNVSTLELGDSALYLCASSLASPNYGYTFGSGTRLTVV.